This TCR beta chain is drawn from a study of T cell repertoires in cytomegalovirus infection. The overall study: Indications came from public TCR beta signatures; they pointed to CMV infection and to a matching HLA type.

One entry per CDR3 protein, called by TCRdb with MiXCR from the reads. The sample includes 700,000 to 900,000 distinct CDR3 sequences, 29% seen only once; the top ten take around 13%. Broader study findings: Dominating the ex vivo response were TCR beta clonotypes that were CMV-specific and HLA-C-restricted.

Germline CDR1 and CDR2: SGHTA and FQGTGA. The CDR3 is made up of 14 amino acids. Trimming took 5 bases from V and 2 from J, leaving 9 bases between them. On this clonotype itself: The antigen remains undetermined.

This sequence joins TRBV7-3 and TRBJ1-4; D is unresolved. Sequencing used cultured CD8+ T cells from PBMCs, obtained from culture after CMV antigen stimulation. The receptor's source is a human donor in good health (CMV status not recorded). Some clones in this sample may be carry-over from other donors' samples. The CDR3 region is CASSVGRTNEKLFF. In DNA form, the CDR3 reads TGTGCCAGCAGCGTCGGACGCACTAATGAAAAACTGTTTTTT.